A single TCR beta chain is shown here with its context. Its specificity is not known. V lost 5 bases and J 5 bases, leaving 7 bases between the germline ends. The CDR3 contains 12 residues. Germline CDR1 is MGHDK and CDR2 is SYGVNS. This sample is drawn from a study of shared clonotypes between healthy human individuals. Regarding the study as a whole: The naive CD4 repertoires of a handful of donors were compared, and approximately 5% of clonotypes were shared.

Splitting of each subset's genomic DNA was done evenly across several immunoSEQ plates. The repertoire was sequenced with immunoSEQ multiplex PCR; TCRdb's copy has only in-frame clones and lacks some. Of hundreds of thousands of clones listed, less than 80% are singletons. The V call is TRBV25-1, the J call TRBJ1-5; the D is unclear. The TCR sequence derives from a woman under 40 in good health. Material for sequencing was memory CD4+ T cells sorted from blood. Documented subset: CD45RA-negative fraction. For the CDR3, the DNA is TGTGCCAGCAGTAAGTCGGATCAGCCCCAGCATTTT. This gives the protein CASSKSDQPQHF.